A selection of T cell receptor beta chains follows, all from one sample in a study of neoadjuvant anti-PD-1 for oral cavity cancer. Libraries were prepared by immunoSEQ multiplex PCR; TCRdb keeps only in-frame clonotypes and omits some of them. The sample carries tens of thousands of clones, 25% to 30% recorded once. The sample consisted of tumor tissue, taken after nivolumab (anti-PD-1) treatment. These receptor sequences come from a person aged 40-85 years with oral cavity squamous cell carcinoma. Each CDR3 is given with its conserved first and last residue. A D gene is named only where the DNA matches it firmly. Not all rows give a size; the values are once, few, many and, for expanded clones, a class.

clone_size	d_call	v_call	j_call	cdr3_nt	cdr3_aa
few	TRBD2	TRBV5-1	TRBJ2-1	TGCGCCAGCAGCTACGGGACTAGCGTCCTCAATGAGCAGTTCTTC	CASSYGTSVLNEQFF
.	TRBD1	TRBV19	TRBJ1-5	TGTGCCAGTAGTATAATGTGGGACAGGCATCGCAATCAGCCCCAGCATTTT	CASSIMWDRHRNQPQHF
few	.	TRBV28	TRBJ2-7	TGTGCCAGCAGCCAACTCGAGCAGTACTTC	CASSQLEQYF
many	TRBD1	TRBV30	TRBJ2-5	TGTGCCTGGATTGGGGGATGGGGACAGGGGCAAGAGACCCAGTACTTC	CAWIGGWGQGQETQYF
.	.	TRBV5-1	TRBJ1-4	TGCGCCAGCAGCTCTGGGGGCCGAGGGGCGCGGAGTGAAAAACTGTTTTTT	CASSSGGRGARSEKLFF
.	TRBD2	TRBV9	TRBJ2-7	TGTGCCAGCAGCGTAGGGGGGCTAGCGGGAGCCTCCTACGAGCAGTACTTC	CASSVGGLAGASYEQYF
.	.	TRBV4-1	TRBJ2-7	TGCGCCAGCAGCAAAGTTGGGGTTGAAGACGAGCAGTACTTC	CASSKVGVEDEQYF
few	TRBD2	TRBV7-2	TRBJ2-1	TGTGCCAGCAGCTCCAAAGGGACTAGCGGGAGAACGCCGTACGATGAGCAGTTCTTC	CASSSKGTSGRTPYDEQFF
many	TRBD1	TRBV6-5	TRBJ1-2	TGTGCCAGCAGTACGGGACAGGGTGGAAACTATGGCTACACCTTC	CASSTGQGGNYGYTF
few	.	TRBV7-6	TRBJ2-6	TGTGCCAGCAGCTTACTCGGGACGGCCAGCTCTGGGGCCAACGTCCTGACTTTC	CASSLLGTASSGANVLTF
.	TRBD2	TRBV2	TRBJ2-2	TGTGCCAGCGAGCTCGGGACTAGCATCGGGGAGCTGTTTTTT	CASELGTSIGELFF
.	TRBD2	TRBV4-1	TRBJ2-1	TGCGCCAGCAGCCAAGCAACTAGCGGGGTTAAAAATGAGCAGTTCTTC	CASSQATSGVKNEQFF
.	.	TRBV18	TRBJ2-7	TGTGCCAGCTCACCACTCCAGGGAAGATTCACCTACGAGCAGTACTTC	CASSPLQGRFTYEQYF
few	.	TRBV6-5	TRBJ1-2	TGTGCCAGCAGCTCTATCAGGGAGGGCTACACCTTC	CASSSIREGYTF
.	.	TRBV27	TRBJ1-1	TGTGCCAGCAGCCCACGGGTCGGGGTGCGAAGAGGCACTGAAGCTTTCTTT	CASSPRVGVRRGTEAFF
.	.	TRBV27	TRBJ1-5	TGTGCCAGCAGTTTAGGTATAGGTACGAATAGCAATCAGCCCCAGCATTTT	CASSLGIGTNSNQPQHF
once	.	TRBV9	TRBJ2-5	TGTGCCAGCAGCGTAACTTCACAAGAGACCCAGTACTTC	CASSVTSQETQYF
few	.	TRBV7-2	TRBJ1-5	TGTGCCAGCAGGGATCGAGACAGAGGGAGCAATCAGCCCCAGCATTTT	CASRDRDRGSNQPQHF
.	.	TRBV6-5	TRBJ2-3	TGTGCCAGCAGTCAGCTAGAGACAGATACGCAGTATTTT	CASSQLETDTQYF
few	TRBD1	TRBV5-1	TRBJ2-1	TGCGCCAGCAGCTCGACAGGGGAAGACTACAATGAGCAGTTCTTC	CASSSTGEDYNEQFF
.	TRBD1	TRBV6-1	TRBJ1-2	TGTGCCAGCCATTTTGACAGGGTTTCTGGCTACACCTTC	CASHFDRVSGYTF
once	.	TRBV7-9	TRBJ2-7	TGTGCCAGCAGCCAAAGGGTGTTGGGTGGTGGAGCCTACGAGCAGTACTTC	CASSQRVLGGGAYEQYF
many	TRBD1	TRBV5-4	TRBJ2-7	TGTGCCAGCAGCGCAAGGGGACAGGGGACCTACGAGCAGTACTTC	CASSARGQGTYEQYF
.	.	TRBV9	TRBJ1-4	TGTGCCAGCAGCGTAGCTGGGGGGGATTATAATGAAAAACTGTTTTTT	CASSVAGGDYNEKLFF
.	.	TRBV7-9	TRBJ2-1	TGTGCCAGCAGCTTAGAACGGTGGAATGAGCAGTTCTTC	CASSLERWNEQFF
many	TRBD1	TRBV2	TRBJ1-5	TGTGCCAGCAGGGGGGACAGTATCAATCAGCCCCAGCATTTT	CASRGDSINQPQHF
.	.	TRBV4-2	TRBJ2-1	TGTGCCAGCAGCCAAGAGGGTTACAGGGTCAATGAGCAGTTCTTC	CASSQEGYRVNEQFF
few	.	TRBV6-1	TRBJ2-7	TGTGCCAGCAGTCACCGGGACGGAGCCTACGAGCAGTACTTC	CASSHRDGAYEQYF
.	TRBD1	TRBV11-2	TRBJ1-4	TGTGCCAGCAGCTGCCCGGACAGGCGATCTAATGAAAAACTGTTTTTT	CASSCPDRRSNEKLFF
few	.	TRBV19	TRBJ2-2	TGTGCCAGTAGTGTCAGGCCGAACACCGGGGAGCTGTTTTTT	CASSVRPNTGELFF
.	.	TRBV6-6	TRBJ2-7	TGTGCCAGCAGCCTAGGGGGGGTTGTTGGCGACGAGCAGTACTTC	CASSLGGVVGDEQYF
.	TRBD1	TRBV28	TRBJ2-7	TGTGCCAGCAGTACTCCACAGGGGACGGCCTACGAGCAGTACTTC	CASSTPQGTAYEQYF
few	.	TRBV28	TRBJ1-3	TGTGCCAGCAGTTTAGATACCCGGGTCTCTGGAAACACCATATATTTT	CASSLDTRVSGNTIYF
.	.	TRBV7-9	TRBJ2-7	TGTGCCAGCAGCGCGTCCACCTACGAGCAGTACTTC	CASSASTYEQYF
few	.	TRBV6-6	TRBJ1-1	TGTGCCAGCAGTTACACCCCGGACAGTCAAAACACTGAAGCTTTCTTT	CASSYTPDSQNTEAFF
few	.	TRBV6-6	TRBJ1-5	TGTGCCAGCAGTTACAACCCGGAGGATCAGCCCCAGCATTTT	CASSYNPEDQPQHF
.	.	TRBV6-1	TRBJ2-1	TGTGCCAGCAGTGTTATAGACAATGAGCAGTTCTTC	CASSVIDNEQFF
.	TRBD1	TRBV9	TRBJ1-1	TGTGCCAGCAGCCTACTTGGGACAGGAGACGCTGAAGCTTTCTTT	CASSLLGTGDAEAFF
few	TRBD1	TRBV2	TRBJ1-2	TGTGCCAGATCTCGGGACAGGCGTGGCTACACCTTC	CARSRDRRGYTF
few	.	TRBV4-1	TRBJ1-5	TGCGCCAGCAGCCAAGCCTATACAGGGCTGGGGCAGCCCCAGCATTTT	CASSQAYTGLGQPQHF
few	.	TRBV7-3	TRBJ1-1	TGTGCCAGCAGCTTAAATGGGAAAACTGAAGCTTTCTTT	CASSLNGKTEAFF
.	.	TRBV6-1	TRBJ1-5	TGTGCCAGCAGTGAAGCGTTTCTCGGCGGGGCACAGCCCCAGCATTTT	CASSEAFLGGAQPQHF
.	.	TRBV5-1	TRBJ1-2	TGCGCCAGCAGCTTATATATCCCTAACTATGGCTACACCTTC	CASSLYIPNYGYTF
many	TRBD1	TRBV18	TRBJ1-2	TGTGCCAGCTCACCCGACAGGGACTATGGCTACACCTTC	CASSPDRDYGYTF
.	.	TRBV5-1	TRBJ2-1	TGCGCCAGCAGCTCCTCGTCAGCGGCTTACTCCTACAATGAGCAGTTCTTC	CASSSSSAAYSYNEQFF